Shown below are 5 T cell receptor beta chains from a single sample sequenced in a study of T-cell memory formation after mild COVID-19. TCRdb redid the calling of the 5' RACE reads with MiXCR, one entry per CDR3 protein. The repertoire holds roughly 580,000 distinct CDR3 sequences, with approximately 19% as singletons. The sequencing input was PBMCs or a T cell subset sorted from them (not recorded which). The receptors originated from an adult woman who had mild COVID-19 (a few samples of this study predate the infection). Cell type and time point are not known.

This sequence joins TRBV3-1 and TRBJ2-5; a weak D match, TRBD2 (6 bases). Germline V gives CDR1 LGHDT, CDR2 YNNKEL (reference sequence). The CDR3 length is 17 residues. V was pared by 1 base and J by 5 bases, with 20 bases between. The CDR3 nucleotides read TGTGCCAGCAGCCAAGGGAGCGGGCCGCCTGTCGGGGAGACCCAGTACTTC. It yields the protein CASSQGSGPPVGETQYF.

The gene calls are TRBV6-5 and TRBJ2-7; 8 bases are shared with TRBD2. Germline CDR1 MNHEY, CDR2 SVGAGI. V lost 5 bases, J lost 5 bases, and 14 bases stayed unmatched. The CDR3 has 16 residues. The CDR3 loop reads CASSRSQGLVFDEQYF. CDR3 coding DNA: TGTGCCAGCAGTCGCAGCCAGGGACTAGTATTTGACGAGCAGTACTTC.

About this clonotype itself: The junction does not match germline at one end; this may be a read error. CDR3 coding DNA: TGTGCCAGCAGCTTAGGGGAGTTTAGATTTTTT. Protein product: CASSLGEFRFF. The chain recombines TRBV7-8 with TRBJ1-1; D remains unclear. The length of the CDR3 is 11 residues. Germline V gives CDR1 SGHVS, CDR2 FQNEAQ.

The chain combines TRBV2 with TRBJ2-1; TRBD2 matches 8 bases. Germline V gene lookup returns CDR1 SNHLY and CDR2 FYNNEI. After removal of 3 bases from V and 4 bases from J, the junction contained 8 bases not matched to a gene. This CDR3 spans 16 amino acids. CDR3 sequence (DNA): TGTGCCAGCAGTGAGGTAGCGGGAAGGGATTACAATGAGCAGTTCTTC. This translates into CASSEVAGRDYNEQFF.

The table lists this clonotype with a few counts. The chain links TRBV24-1 to TRBJ1-1; D remains ambiguous. Germline values: CDR1 KGHDR, CDR2 SFDVKD. This CDR3 contains 12 residues. Trimming removed 9 bases from V and 6 bases from J, with 13 bases in between. The CDR3 region is CATSTGWAEAFF. As DNA, the CDR3 is TGTGCCACCTCAACGGGGTGGGCTGAAGCTTTCTTT.